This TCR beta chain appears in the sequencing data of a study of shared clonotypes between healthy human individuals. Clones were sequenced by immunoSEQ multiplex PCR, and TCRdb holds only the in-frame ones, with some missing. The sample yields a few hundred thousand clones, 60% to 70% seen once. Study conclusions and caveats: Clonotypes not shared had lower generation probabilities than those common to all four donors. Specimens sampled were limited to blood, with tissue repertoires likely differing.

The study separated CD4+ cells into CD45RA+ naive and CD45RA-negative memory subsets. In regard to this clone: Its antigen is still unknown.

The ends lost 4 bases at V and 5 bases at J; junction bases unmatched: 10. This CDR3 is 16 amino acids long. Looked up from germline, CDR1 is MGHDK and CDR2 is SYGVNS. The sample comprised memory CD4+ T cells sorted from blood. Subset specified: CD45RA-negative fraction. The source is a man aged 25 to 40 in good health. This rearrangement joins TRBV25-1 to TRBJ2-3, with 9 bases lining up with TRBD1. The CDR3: CASSGPKQGAKDTQYF. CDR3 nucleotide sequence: TGTGCCAGCAGTGGGCCGAAACAGGGGGCAAAAGATACGCAGTATTTT. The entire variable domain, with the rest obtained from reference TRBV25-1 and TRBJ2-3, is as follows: EADIYQTPRYLVIGTGKKITLECSQTMGHDKMYWYQQDPGMELHLIHYSYGVNSTEKGDLSSESTVSRIRTEHFPLTLESARPSHTSQYLCASSGPKQGAKDTQYFGPGTRLTVL.